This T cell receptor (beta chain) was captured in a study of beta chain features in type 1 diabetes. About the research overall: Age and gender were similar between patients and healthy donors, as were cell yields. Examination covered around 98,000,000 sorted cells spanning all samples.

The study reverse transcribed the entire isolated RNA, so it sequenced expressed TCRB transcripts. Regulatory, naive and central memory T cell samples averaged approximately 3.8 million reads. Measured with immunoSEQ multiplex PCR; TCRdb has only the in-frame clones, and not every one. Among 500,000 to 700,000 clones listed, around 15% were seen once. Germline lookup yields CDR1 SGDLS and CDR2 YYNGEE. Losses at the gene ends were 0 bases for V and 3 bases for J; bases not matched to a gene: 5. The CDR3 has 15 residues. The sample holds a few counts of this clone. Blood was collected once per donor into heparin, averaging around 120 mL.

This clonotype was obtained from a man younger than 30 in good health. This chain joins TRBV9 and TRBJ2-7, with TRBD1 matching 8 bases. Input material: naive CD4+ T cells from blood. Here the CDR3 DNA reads TGTGCCAGCAGCGTAGGACAGGGGAGAAACTACGAGCAGTACTTC. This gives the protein CASSVGQGRNYEQYF.